This T cell receptor (beta chain) was recorded in a study of blood T cell repertoires in COVID-19. About the research overall: Acute-phase and convalescent COVID-19 samples originated in the United States, Italy and Spain. Nucleic acid was either cDNA or gDNA, and it came from T cells, B-cell-depleted T cells, or PBMCs.

Sequencing used immunoSEQ multiplex PCR; TCRdb keeps in-frame clones, though not all of them. The data show 300,000 or so clones, with approximately 88% seen just once and approximately 6.6% held by the top ten. The germline V and J ends were trimmed by 5 bases and 3 bases, with 10 bases remaining between them. Germline CDR1 ENHRY, CDR2 SYGVKD. This CDR3 is built from 13 residues. The clonotype was recovered from a woman in her thirties who had recovered from COVID-19. The sequenced material came from peripheral blood. This chain connects TRBV10-3 to TRBJ2-5; D is undetermined. The CDR3 protein is CAISWAEEETQYF. CDR3 nucleotide sequence: TGTGCCATCAGTTGGGCAGAAGAAGAGACCCAGTACTTC.